This entry describes one T cell receptor beta chain. Its antigen is unknown. Repertoires were generated with immunoSEQ multiplex PCR, while TCRdb's copy carries only in-frame clones and drops some. Altogether about 160,000 clones are present, 92% being singletons, with the ten largest covering approximately 3.3%. This sample stems from a study of T cell responses to AZD1222 COVID-19 vaccine. Study conclusions and caveats: The repertoires were collected only after the peak T cell response.

Between the trimmed V and J ends, which lost 3 bases and 4 bases, there was a span of 10 bases. Looked up from germline, CDR1 is SQVTM and CDR2 is ANQGSEA. The CDR3 extends over 13 amino acids. The chain is built from TRBV29-1 and TRBJ1-3; D is unclear. The sample in question was peripheral blood, obtained 28 days after the second AZD1222 dose. The receptor comes from an adult who received the AZD1222 COVID-19 vaccine. CDR3 sequence reads: CSVDGRGGNTIYF. CDR3 coding DNA: TGCAGCGTTGATGGTCGGGGAGGAAACACCATATATTTT.